This T cell receptor beta chain was obtained from a study of T cells after yellow fever vaccination. General observations from the study: There was a small share of clonotypes that showed up in both the CD4 and CD8 compartments. Weaker in magnitude, the secondary response showed a faster peak on day 5 versus 15.

Per the germline V gene, CDR1 is SGHNT and CDR2 is YYREEE (reference sequence). The CDR3 has 15 residues. The ends lost 3 bases at V and 3 bases at J; junction bases unmatched: 6. With respect to this clonotype: Its antigen is as yet unknown.

TCRdb processed the 5' RACE reads anew with MiXCR; each CDR3 protein has one entry. The table records around 550,000 distinct CDR3 sequences, over 15% of them present only once. This receptor was obtained from a young man who received the YFV17D yellow fever vaccine. The V and J genes are TRBV5-4 and TRBJ2-7; 10 nucleotides align to TRBD1. Sequencing used PBMCs, obtained 15 days after the yellow fever booster vaccination. The DNA of the CDR3 is TGTGCCAGCAGCTATGGGGACAGGGGACTCTACGAGCAGTACTTC. Translated, it gives CASSYGDRGLYEQYF. The variable domain in full, with the rest retrieved from reference TRBV5-4 and TRBJ2-7, is ETGVTQSPTHLIKTRGQQVTLRCSSQSGHNTVSWYQQALGQGPQFIFQYYREEENGRGNFPPRFSGLQFPNYSSELNVNALELDDSALYLCASSYGDRGLYEQYFGPGTRLTVT.